This TCR beta chain comes out of a study of blood T cells in healthy people across ages. The sample holds a few counts of this clonotype. What it recognizes is unknown. A second PCR, run for about 7 to 12 cycles, used a sample-barcoded 5' primer plus a J-beta primer mix. Each CDR3 protein gets one entry after TCRdb re-called the 5' RACE reads with MiXCR. This repertoire shows 1.5 million to 2 million distinct CDR3 sequences, about 35% found once; its top ten account for around 11%. This CDR3 has 14 residues. The V and J ends lost 5 bases and 11 bases respectively, with 21 bases between them. In germline, CDR1 is SGHTA, CDR2 FQGNSA. Study-wide results and limits: CMV status of donors was unknown, possibly confounding expanded clonotype changes. One million T cells yielded diversity estimates that were considered underestimates.

V gene TRBV7-2 combines with J gene TRBJ1-1; D remains ambiguous. Sequencing was done on a sample of blood. This receptor was taken from a woman aged 30 to 39 in good health. The CDR3 is CASSRTLTNPGAFF. The CDR3 bases are TGTGCCAGCAGCCGGACCCTTACTAACCCCGGGGCTTTCTTT.